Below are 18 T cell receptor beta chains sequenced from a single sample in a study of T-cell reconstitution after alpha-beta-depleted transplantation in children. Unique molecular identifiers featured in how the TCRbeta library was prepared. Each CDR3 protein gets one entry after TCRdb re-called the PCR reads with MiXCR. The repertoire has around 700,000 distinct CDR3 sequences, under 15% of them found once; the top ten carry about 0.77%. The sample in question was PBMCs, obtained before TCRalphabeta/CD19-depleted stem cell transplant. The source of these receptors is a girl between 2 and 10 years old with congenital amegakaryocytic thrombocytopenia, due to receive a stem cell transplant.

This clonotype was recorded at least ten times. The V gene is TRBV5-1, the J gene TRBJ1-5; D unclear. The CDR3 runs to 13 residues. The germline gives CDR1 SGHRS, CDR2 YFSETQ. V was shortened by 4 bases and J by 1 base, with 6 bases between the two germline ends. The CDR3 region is CASSTDSNQPQHF. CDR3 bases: TGCGCCAGCAGCACCGACAGCAATCAGCCCCAGCATTTT.

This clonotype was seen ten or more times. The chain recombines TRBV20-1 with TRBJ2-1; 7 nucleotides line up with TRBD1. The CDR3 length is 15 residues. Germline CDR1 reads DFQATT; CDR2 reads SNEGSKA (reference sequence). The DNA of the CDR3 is TGCAGCGGCGAAGGAACCGGGACAGCTGACAATGAGCAGTTCTTC. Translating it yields CSGEGTGTADNEQFF.

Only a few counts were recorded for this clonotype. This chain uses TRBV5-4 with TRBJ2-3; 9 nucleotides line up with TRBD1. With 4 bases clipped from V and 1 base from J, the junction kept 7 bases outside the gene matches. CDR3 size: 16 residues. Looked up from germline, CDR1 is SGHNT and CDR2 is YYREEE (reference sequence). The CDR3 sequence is CASSRGTGSGTDTQYF. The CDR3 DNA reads TGTGCCAGCAGCCGCGGGACAGGGTCGGGCACAGATACGCAGTATTTT.

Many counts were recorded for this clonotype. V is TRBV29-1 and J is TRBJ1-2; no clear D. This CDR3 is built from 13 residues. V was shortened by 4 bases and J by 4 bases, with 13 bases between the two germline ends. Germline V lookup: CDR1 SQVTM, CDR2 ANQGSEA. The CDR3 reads CSVAGNVGYGYTF. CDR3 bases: TGCAGCGTTGCGGGCAACGTAGGCTATGGCTACACCTTC.

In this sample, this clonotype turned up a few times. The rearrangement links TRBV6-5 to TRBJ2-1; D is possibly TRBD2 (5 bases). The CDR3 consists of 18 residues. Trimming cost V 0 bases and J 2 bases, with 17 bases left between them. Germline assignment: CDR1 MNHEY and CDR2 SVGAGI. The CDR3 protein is CASSYSIEDSRTYNEQFF. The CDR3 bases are TGTGCCAGCAGTTACTCGATCGAGGACTCCCGGACCTACAATGAGCAGTTCTTC.

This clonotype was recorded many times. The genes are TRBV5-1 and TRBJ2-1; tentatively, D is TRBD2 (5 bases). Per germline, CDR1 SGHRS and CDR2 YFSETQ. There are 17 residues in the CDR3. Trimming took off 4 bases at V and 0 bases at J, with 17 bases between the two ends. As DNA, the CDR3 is TGCGCCAGCAGCCCTGGACTGAGCATAATCTCCTACAATGAGCAGTTCTTC. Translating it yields CASSPGLSIISYNEQFF.

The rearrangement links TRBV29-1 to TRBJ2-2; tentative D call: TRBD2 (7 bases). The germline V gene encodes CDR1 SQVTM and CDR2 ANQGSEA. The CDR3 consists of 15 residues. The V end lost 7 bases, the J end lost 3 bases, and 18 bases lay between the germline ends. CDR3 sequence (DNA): TGCAGCGCCCCCCTCCGAGGGGGGGACACCGGGGAGCTGTTTTTT. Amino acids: CSAPLRGGDTGELFF.

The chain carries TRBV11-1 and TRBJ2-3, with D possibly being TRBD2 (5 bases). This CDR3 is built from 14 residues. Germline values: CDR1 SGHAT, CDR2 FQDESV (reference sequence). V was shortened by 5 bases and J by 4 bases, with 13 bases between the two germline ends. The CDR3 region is CASSVRLAADTQYF. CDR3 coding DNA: TGTGCCAGCAGCGTGCGGCTAGCCGCAGATACGCAGTATTTT.

The CDR3 region is CASSFGGGDTF. The CDR3 nucleotides are TGTGCCAGCAGTTTTGGGGGAGGGGACACCTTC. The chain is built from TRBV12-3 or TRBV12-4 and TRBJ1-2; D may be TRBD1 (5 bases). V was pared by 3 bases and J by 12 bases, with 11 bases between. This CDR3 has 11 amino acids.

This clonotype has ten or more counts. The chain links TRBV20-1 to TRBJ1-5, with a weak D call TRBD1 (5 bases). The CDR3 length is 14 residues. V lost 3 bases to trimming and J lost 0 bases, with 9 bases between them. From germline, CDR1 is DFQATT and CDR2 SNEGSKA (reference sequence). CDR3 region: CSASPGYSNQPQHF. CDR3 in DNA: TGCAGTGCTAGTCCAGGGTATAGCAATCAGCCCCAGCATTTT.

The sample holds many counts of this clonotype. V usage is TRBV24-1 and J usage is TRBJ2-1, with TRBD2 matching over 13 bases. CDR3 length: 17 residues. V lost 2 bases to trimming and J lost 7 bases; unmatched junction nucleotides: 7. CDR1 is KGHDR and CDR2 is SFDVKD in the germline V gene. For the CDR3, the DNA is TGTGCCACCAGTGATTCCGGGACTAGCGGGGTGGATAATGAGCAGTTCTTC. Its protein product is CATSDSGTSGVDNEQFF.

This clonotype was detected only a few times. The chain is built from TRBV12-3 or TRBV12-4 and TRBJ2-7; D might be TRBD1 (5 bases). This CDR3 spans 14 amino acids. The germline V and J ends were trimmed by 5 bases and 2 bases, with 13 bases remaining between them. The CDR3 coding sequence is TGTGCCAGCAGTGGCGGCAGGGCGCCCTACGAGCAGTACTTC. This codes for CASSGGRAPYEQYF.

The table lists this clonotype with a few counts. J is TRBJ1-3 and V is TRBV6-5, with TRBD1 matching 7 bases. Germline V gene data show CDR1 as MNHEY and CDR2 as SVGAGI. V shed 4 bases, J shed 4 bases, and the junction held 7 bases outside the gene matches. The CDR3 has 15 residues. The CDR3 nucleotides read TGTGCCAGCAGTTTCCCGGGACAGTTAGGAAACACCATATATTTT. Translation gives CASSFPGQLGNTIYF.

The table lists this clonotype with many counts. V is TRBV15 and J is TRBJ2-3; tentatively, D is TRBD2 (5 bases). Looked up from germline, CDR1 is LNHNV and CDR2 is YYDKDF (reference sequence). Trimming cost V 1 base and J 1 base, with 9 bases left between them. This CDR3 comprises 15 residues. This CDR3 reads CATSRGEGGTDTQYF. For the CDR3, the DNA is TGTGCCACCAGCAGAGGTGAGGGAGGCACAGATACGCAGTATTTT. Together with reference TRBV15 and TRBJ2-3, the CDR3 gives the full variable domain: DAMVIQNPRYQVTQFGKPVTLSCSQTLNHNVMYWYQQKSSQAPKLLFHYYDKDFNNEADTPDNFQSRRPNTSFCFLDIRSPGLGDTAMYLCATSRGEGGTDTQYFGPGTRLTVL.

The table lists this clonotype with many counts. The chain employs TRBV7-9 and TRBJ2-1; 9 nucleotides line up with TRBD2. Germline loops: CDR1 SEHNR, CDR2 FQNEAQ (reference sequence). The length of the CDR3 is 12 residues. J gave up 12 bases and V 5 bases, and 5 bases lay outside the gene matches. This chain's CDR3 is CASSPGLAGQFF. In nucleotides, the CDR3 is TGTGCCAGCAGCCCGGGACTAGCTGGGCAGTTCTTC.

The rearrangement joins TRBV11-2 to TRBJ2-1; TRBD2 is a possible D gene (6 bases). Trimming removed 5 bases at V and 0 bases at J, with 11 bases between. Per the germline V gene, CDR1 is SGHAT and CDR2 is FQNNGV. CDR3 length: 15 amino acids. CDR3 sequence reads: CASSQDYSSYNEQFF. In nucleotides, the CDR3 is TGTGCCAGCAGCCAGGACTACAGCTCCTACAATGAGCAGTTCTTC.

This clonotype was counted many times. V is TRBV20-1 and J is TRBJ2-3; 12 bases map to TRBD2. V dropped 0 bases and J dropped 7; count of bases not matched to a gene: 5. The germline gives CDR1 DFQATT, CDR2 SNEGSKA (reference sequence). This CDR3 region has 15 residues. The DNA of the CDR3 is TGCAGTGCTAGAGATCCGACTAGCGGGAGAAATACGCAGTATTTT. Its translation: CSARDPTSGRNTQYF.

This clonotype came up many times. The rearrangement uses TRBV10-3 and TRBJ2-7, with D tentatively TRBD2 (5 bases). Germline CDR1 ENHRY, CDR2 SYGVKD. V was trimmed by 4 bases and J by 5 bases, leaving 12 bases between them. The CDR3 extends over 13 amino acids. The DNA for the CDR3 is TGTGCCATCAGTGGAGGGATACTCGACGAGCAGTACTTC. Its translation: CAISGGILDEQYF.